This T cell receptor (beta chain) was captured by sequencing in a study of PD-1 blockade in classical Hodgkin lymphoma (dated by TCRdb to the early 2020s). For the wider study: Nivolumab dosing was 3 mg/kg intravenously every 2 weeks, continuing until either disease progression or unacceptable toxicity. The study used CyTOF and TCR beta sequencing to define a peripheral blood immune signature of response to PD-1 blockade in classical Hodgkin lymphoma. Summary of the overall study and its limitations: Trial patients achieving complete response had baseline diversity similar to newly diagnosed patients, whereas partial responders and progressors had significantly lower diversity. The study covered only a single clinical trial cohort, and the causes of the repertoire differences, possibly disease activity or prior therapy, were still not defined. A significant rise by C4D1 was seen in CD4+ but not CD8+ TCR diversity (p=0.0027 vs p=0.16), with the rise being most apparent in complete responders (p=0.02). Newly diagnosed patients were reported to have lower baseline TCR diversity than healthy donors, and relapsed/refractory patients were reported to have lower baseline TCR diversity still. Diversity was lower in patients who began nivolumab less than 1 year after ASCT, so these patients were left out of later analyses to avoid confounding by immune reconstitution.

A note on this clone: Its antigen is currently not known. No base quality information exists; no much larger clone differs at one position.

The Qiagen DNeasy kit was used to extract genomic DNA from unsorted PBMCs and from the negatively selected CD4+ and CD8+ fractions. TCR beta CDR3 regions were amplified by immunoSEQ multiplex PCR using primers annealing to V and J segments. Amplification bias was minimized using a synthetic immune receptor repertoire, and residual bias was removed computationally after sequencing. The original pipeline was this. Repertoire diversity was quantified as the Shannon entropy index using custom Python scripts. Unsorted, CD4+ and CD8+ repertoires were examined separately, except in combined analyses, for which CD4+ and CD8+ sequences were merged in silico. A clone was considered expanded if an increase in frequency of at least 2-fold after treatment relative to C1D1 was found, and a pseudocount of 0.5 was applied to clones undetected at baseline. Singleton clones were defined as clones with 0 or 1 copy at C1D1, and non-singleton clones were defined as clones with 2 or more copies. Clones expanded in unsorted samples were assigned a CD4+, CD8+ or unknown annotation through matching of protein sequences in sorted samples from the same patient. Diversity changes from C1D1 to C4D1 were tested in paired samples using Wilcoxon tests. The table was pulled from immuneACCESS by TCRdb, which kept in-frame rearrangements only. Such tables lose some clones; where checked, under half of the loss comes from unresolved V genes, and the rest has no known cause. V, J and clone size reflect that table, while D and trimming were determined from the DNA. The sample profile shows roughly 19,000 clones; roughly 80% of them were found once. The ten largest make up about 5.9% of the sample.

Ends trimmed: V by 4 bases, J by 3 bases; bases unmatched to a gene: 1. Taken from cysteine to phenylalanine, the CDR3 has 15 residues. CDR3 DNA only is kept here, 45 bases in frame from base 1. The germline V gene provides CDR1 MRHNA and CDR2 SNTAGT. The intended sense of this specimen's time point label: cycle 1 day 1 (C1D1), immediately before nivolumab initiation. Relapse after autologous stem cell transplantation had occurred in all trial patients, and cohorts A, B and C were distinguished by prior brentuximab vedotin exposure. The trial cohort was composed of over 50 patients with relapsed/refractory classical Hodgkin lymphoma, for whom complete response, partial response or progressive disease was recorded as best overall response. Trial patients were treated with single-agent nivolumab in the multi-cohort phase II CheckMate 205 trial. An independent review committee assessed best overall response by applying the 2007 International Working Group response criteria. Trial PBMCs were collected just before the start of nivolumab (C1D1) and during therapy at cycle 2 day 1 and cycle 4 day 1. After peripheral blood was drawn into 8 mL Vacutainer Cell Preparation Tubes, PBMCs were isolated by centrifugation and then cryopreserved.

The source is a human donor with classical Hodgkin lymphoma. Sequences were derived from peripheral blood mononuclear cells (PBMCs), sampled at baseline. This chain joins TRBV6-4 to TRBJ2-2, with 11 bases aligning to TRBD1. The sequenced DNA is TGTGCCAGCAGTGGGACAGGGGGCGACACCGGGGAGCTGTTTTTT. It translates to CASSGTGGDTGELFF.